Each of the 16 T cell receptor beta chains below was sequenced from the same sample in a study of tissue T cells after allogeneic stem cell transplantation. Here immunoSEQ multiplex PCR was the method, and the copy in TCRdb shows in-frame clones only, minus some. The repertoire holds 9,400 or so clones, with approximately 64% as singletons. Sequencing used tissue from the ileum, obtained at autopsy. These receptors came from a woman aged 18-55 years with breast cancer.

V is TRBV24-1 and J is TRBJ2-3, with no clear D. The CDR3 is 13 amino acids. With 4 bases removed from V and 0 bases from J, the gap between germline ends came to 4 bases. Germline V lookup: CDR1 KGHDR, CDR2 SFDVKD. The CDR3 reads CATSEGSTDTQYF. The CDR3, as DNA: TGTGCCACCAGTGAAGGAAGCACAGATACGCAGTATTTT.

V and J are TRBV5-1 and TRBJ1-5; no reliable D call. Germline-derived CDR1 and CDR2 are SGHRS and YFSETQ. Between the trimmed V and J ends, which lost 1 base and 5 bases, there was a span of 7 bases. There are 13 residues in the CDR3. This CDR3 is CASSLLGDQPQHF. DNA of the CDR3: TGCGCCAGCAGCTTGCTGGGCGATCAGCCCCAGCATTTT.

The rearrangement joins TRBV4-1 to TRBJ2-7, with a possible D match to TRBD1 (6 bases). Germline loops: CDR1 MGHRA, CDR2 YSYEKL. The V gene lost 3 bases and the J gene lost 0 bases, with 12 bases spanning the gap. The CDR3 loop spans 15 amino acids. CDR3 bases: TGCGCCAGCAGCCACCTGACAGGTTACTCCTACGAGCAGTACTTC. Amino acid sequence: CASSHLTGYSYEQYF.

The rearrangement links TRBV5-4 to TRBJ1-1; D is unresolved. The CDR3 loop spans 13 amino acids. Germline CDR1 is SGHNT and CDR2 is YYREEE (reference sequence). Trimming pared 7 bases from V and 6 bases from J, leaving 16 bases between. The CDR3 sequence: CASREPRKSEAFF. CDR3 nucleotide sequence: TGTGCCAGCCGGGAACCCAGAAAGTCTGAAGCTTTCTTT.

The chain is built from TRBV2 and TRBJ1-1; TRBD1 agrees at 7 bases. Germline V CDR1 and CDR2: SNHLY, FYNNEI. The CDR3 is made up of 15 amino acids. V gave up 6 bases and J gave up 2 bases; unmatched junction bases: 9. DNA of the CDR3: TGTGCCAGCAGCGCCCAAACAGGGGCTAACACTGAAGCTTTCTTT. Translating gives CASSAQTGANTEAFF.

This rearrangement joins TRBV7-2 to TRBJ2-4; 8 bases map to TRBD2. CDR1 is SGHTA, CDR2 FQGNSA, per germline. The trim removed 1 base at V and 9 bases at J, leaving 5 bases unmatched. The CDR3 consists of 14 residues. Here the CDR3 reads CASSLGSSGRIQYF. In DNA form, the CDR3 reads TGTGCCAGCAGCTTAGGGTCTAGCGGGCGCATTCAGTACTTC.

The chain carries TRBV3-1 (or the pseudogene TRBV3-2) and TRBJ2-6, with TRBD2 identical over 12 bases. There are 18 residues in the CDR3. J was trimmed by 3 bases and V by 2 bases; bases with no gene match: 5. Germline values: CDR1 LGHDT, CDR2 YNNKEL (reference sequence). The CDR3 DNA is TGTGCCAGCAGCCAACCTAGCGGGAGGGCCTTTGGGGCCAACGTCCTGACTTTC. Translated, it gives CASSQPSGRAFGANVLTF.

The J gene is TRBJ2-5, the V gene TRBV11-3, with unresolved D. In germline, CDR1 is SGHNT, CDR2 YENEEA. V shed 0 bases and J shed 0 bases, with 2 bases lying between them. The CDR3 length is 13 residues. The DNA for the CDR3 is TGTGCCAGCAGCTTAGATGACCAAGAGACCCAGTACTTC. It codes for CASSLDDQETQYF.

In its sample, this clone is medium-sized (0.01 to 0.1%). This rearrangement joins TRBV5-4 to TRBJ2-7, with D perhaps assigned TRBD1 or TRBD2 (5 bases each). Germline V gene data show CDR1 as SGHNT and CDR2 as YYREEE (reference sequence). V was clipped by 1 base and J by 3 bases, with 8 bases between them. The CDR3 consists of 13 residues. The CDR3 coding sequence is TGTGCCAGCAGCTTGACGGGGCTCTACGAGCAGTACTTC. Residues: CASSLTGLYEQYF.

The V gene is TRBV30, the J gene TRBJ1-1; D not resolved. CDR1 is GTSNPN and CDR2 is SVGIG in the germline V gene (reference sequence). Between the trimmed V and J ends, which lost 4 bases and 6 bases, there was a span of 12 bases. CDR3 length: 12 residues. CDR3 DNA: TGTGCCTGGAAGATGGGGAGAGCTGAAGCTTTCTTT. Protein sequence: CAWKMGRAEAFF.

In its sample, this clone was seen once. This chain uses TRBV30 with TRBJ2-1, with D perhaps matching TRBD1 or TRBD2 (6 bases each). This CDR3 contains 15 residues. Trimming took off 2 bases at V and 4 bases at J, with 15 bases between the two ends. Germline assignment: CDR1 GTSNPN and CDR2 SVGIG (reference sequence). Here the CDR3 reads CAWSREGGFYNEQFF. The DNA for the CDR3 is TGTGCCTGGAGTAGAGAAGGGGGGTTTTACAATGAGCAGTTCTTC.

The J gene is TRBJ1-2, the V gene TRBV11-2; 7 bases match TRBD1. Germline lookup yields CDR1 SGHAT and CDR2 FQNNGV. Trimming cost V 4 bases and J 7 bases; bases outside gene matches: 9. The CDR3 is 14 amino acids. Here the CDR3 DNA reads TGTGCCAGCAGCTACAGGGGAGGAATGGGTGGCTACACCTTC. Translation gives CASSYRGGMGGYTF.

This clone was detected only a few times. The rearrangement uses TRBV7-2 and TRBJ2-5; TRBD1 matches 7 bases. CDR1 and CDR2 (germline): SGHTA, FQGNSA. The trim removed 5 bases at V and 5 bases at J, leaving 5 bases unmatched. The CDR3 runs 13 residues. The CDR3 spells CASSMDRSETQYF. As DNA, the CDR3 is TGTGCCAGCAGCATGGACAGGTCGGAGACCCAGTACTTC.

This clone is termed large. The CDR3 bases are TGTGCCAGCAGTGGGGACAGGGGTTCTCACACCTTC. Translated: CASSGDRGSHTF. The genes are TRBV2 and TRBJ1-2, with TRBD1 identical over 10 bases. The CDR3 is 12 residues long. Germline V gene lookup returns CDR1 SNHLY and CDR2 FYNNEI. Unmatched junction bases numbered 5, after V lost 4 bases and J lost 12 bases.

The chain carries TRBV28 and TRBJ1-1; no definite D call. This CDR3 is 11 amino acids long. The ends were cut back, 7 bases at V and 2 bases at J, with 5 bases in the middle. Germline V gene lookup returns CDR1 MDHEN and CDR2 SYDVKM. The CDR3 loop is CASTLNTEAFF. DNA of the CDR3: TGTGCCAGCACCCTAAACACTGAAGCTTTCTTT.

V usage is TRBV6-5 and J usage is TRBJ1-3; 7 bases are shared with TRBD1. CDR1 is MNHEY and CDR2 is SVGAGI in the germline V gene. The CDR3 has 13 residues. Trimming cost V 7 bases and J 7 bases; bases outside gene matches: 7. The CDR3 region is CASIRDRDNTIYF. CDR3 in DNA: TGTGCCAGCATCCGCGACAGGGATAACACCATATATTTT.